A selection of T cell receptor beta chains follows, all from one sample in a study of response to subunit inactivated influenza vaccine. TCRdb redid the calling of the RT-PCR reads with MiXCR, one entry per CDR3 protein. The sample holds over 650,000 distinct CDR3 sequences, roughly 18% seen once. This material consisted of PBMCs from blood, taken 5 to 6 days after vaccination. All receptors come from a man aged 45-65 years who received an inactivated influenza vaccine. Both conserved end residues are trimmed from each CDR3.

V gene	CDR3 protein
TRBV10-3	AISVTRNTGELF
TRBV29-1	SVITGGSRPHTDTQY
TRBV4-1	ASSHKIGAAYGYT
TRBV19	ASSGLADWSSYNEQF
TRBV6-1	ASSTPGLADTGELF
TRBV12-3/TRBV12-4	ASSSSTGEWWDTQY
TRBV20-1	SARDLSSGTSVGELF
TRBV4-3	ASSQAPGGLDEQY
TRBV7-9	ASSLSPEKLF
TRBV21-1	ASSSGLAGYQETQY
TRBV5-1	ASRDPGQEADTQY
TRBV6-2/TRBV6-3	ASNRQGGVGELF
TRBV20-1	SAGGVSNTYEQY
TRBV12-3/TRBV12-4	ASSLALGQGIIYNEQF
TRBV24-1	ATSPTANTGELF
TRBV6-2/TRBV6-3	ASSTIDRGGGNEQF
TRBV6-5	ASSFSRGIYGYT
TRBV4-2	ASSQLEDEQF
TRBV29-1	SVEGASGANTEAF
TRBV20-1	SARDRRTGYGYT
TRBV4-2	ASSQDFVGRSEQF
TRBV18	ASSNRQGAYEQY
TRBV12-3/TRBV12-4	ASSRGLQHGDTQY
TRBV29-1	SVWDGPYGYT
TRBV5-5	ASSFGRGTYEQY
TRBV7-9	ASSSRDRGPQDEQF
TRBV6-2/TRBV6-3	ASSYHNEQF
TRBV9	ASSGGGAGNEKLF
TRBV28	ASSRQRIANYGYT
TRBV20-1	SAPSGSGQF
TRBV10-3	AISEGTVSGSSYNEQF
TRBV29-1	SSPGGLNLYEQY
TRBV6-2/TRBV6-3	ASRGGAFHEQF
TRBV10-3	AIRTESSGRASYNEQF
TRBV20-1	SARAVGIQY
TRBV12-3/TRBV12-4	ASSLRRDRGNSPLH
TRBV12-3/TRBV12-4	ASSSRQNTEAF